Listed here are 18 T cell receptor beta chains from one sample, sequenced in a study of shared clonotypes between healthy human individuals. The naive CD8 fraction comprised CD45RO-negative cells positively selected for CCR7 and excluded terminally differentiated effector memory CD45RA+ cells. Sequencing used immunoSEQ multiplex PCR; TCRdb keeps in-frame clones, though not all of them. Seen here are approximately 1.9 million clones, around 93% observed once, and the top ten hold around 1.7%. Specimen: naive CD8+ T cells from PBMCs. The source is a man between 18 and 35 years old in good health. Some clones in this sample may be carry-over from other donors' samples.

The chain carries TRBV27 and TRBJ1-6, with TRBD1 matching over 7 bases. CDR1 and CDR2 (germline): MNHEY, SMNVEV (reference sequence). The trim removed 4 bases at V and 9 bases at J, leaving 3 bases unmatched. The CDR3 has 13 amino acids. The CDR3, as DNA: TGTGCCAGCAGTTGGTCAGGGGGTTCACCCCTCCACTTT. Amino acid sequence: CASSWSGGSPLHF.

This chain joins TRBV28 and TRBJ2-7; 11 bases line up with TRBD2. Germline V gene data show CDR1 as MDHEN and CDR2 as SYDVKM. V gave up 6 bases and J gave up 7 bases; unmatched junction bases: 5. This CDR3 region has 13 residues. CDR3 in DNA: TGTGCCAGCAGACCTCCTAGCGGGAGGGAGCAGTACTTC. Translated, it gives CASRPPSGREQYF.

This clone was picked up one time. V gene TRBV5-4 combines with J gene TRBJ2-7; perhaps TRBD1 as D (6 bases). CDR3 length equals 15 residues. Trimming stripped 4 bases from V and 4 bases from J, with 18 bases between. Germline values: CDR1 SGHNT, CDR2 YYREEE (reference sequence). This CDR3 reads CASSVGTLDIYEQYF. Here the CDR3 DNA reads TGTGCCAGCAGCGTCGGGACATTAGACATTTACGAGCAGTACTTC.

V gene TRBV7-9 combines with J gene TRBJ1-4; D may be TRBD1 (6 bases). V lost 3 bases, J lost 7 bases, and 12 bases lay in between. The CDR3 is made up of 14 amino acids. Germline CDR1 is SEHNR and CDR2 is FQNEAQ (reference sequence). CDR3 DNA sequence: TGTGCCAGCAGCTTTGAGGGGGTCGGTGAAAAACTGTTTTTT. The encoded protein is CASSFEGVGEKLFF.

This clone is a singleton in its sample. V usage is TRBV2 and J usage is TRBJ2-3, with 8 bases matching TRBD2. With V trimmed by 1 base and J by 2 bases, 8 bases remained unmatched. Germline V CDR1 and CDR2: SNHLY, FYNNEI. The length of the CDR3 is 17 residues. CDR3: CASSEEEAGAYTDTQYF. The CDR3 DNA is TGTGCCAGCAGTGAAGAAGAAGCGGGAGCCTACACAGATACGCAGTATTTT. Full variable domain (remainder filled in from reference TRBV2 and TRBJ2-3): EPEVTQTPSHQVTQMGQEVILRCVPISNHLYFYWYRQILGQKVEFLVSFYNNEISEKSEIFDDQFSVERPDGSNFTLKIRSTKLEDSAMYFCASSEEEAGAYTDTQYFGPGTRLTVL.

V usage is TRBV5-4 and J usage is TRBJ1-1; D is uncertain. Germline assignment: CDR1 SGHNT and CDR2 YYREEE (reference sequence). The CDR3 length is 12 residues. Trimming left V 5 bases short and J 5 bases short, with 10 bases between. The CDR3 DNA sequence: TGTGCCAGCAGGGGTATTGGTACTGAAGCTTTCTTT. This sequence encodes CASRGIGTEAFF.

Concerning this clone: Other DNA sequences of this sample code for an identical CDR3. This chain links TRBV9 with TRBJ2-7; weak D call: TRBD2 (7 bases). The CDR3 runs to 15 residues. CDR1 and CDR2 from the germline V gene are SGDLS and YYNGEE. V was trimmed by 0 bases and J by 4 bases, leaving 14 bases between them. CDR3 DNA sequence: TGTGCCAGCAGCGTAGCTGGGGGGGCAGGTTACGAGCAGTACTTC. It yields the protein CASSVAGGAGYEQYF.

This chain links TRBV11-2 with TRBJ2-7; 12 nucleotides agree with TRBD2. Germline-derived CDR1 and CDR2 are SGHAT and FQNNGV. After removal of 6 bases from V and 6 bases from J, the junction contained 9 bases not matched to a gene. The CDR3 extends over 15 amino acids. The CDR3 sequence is CASRLGTSGPAEQYF. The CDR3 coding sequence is TGTGCCAGCAGACTGGGGACTAGCGGGCCCGCCGAGCAGTACTTC.

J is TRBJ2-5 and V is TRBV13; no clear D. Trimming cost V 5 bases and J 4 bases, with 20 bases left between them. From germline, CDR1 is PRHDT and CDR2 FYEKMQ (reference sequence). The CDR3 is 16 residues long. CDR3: CASSPRFKSPPETQYF. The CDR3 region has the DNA TGTGCCAGCAGCCCCCGATTTAAAAGCCCTCCAGAGACCCAGTACTTC.

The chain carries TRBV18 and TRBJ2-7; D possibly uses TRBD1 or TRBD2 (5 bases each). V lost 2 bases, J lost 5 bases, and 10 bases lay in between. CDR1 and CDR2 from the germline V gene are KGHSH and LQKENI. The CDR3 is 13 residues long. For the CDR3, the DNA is TGTGCCAGCTCACCAGGGACCCCAAACGAGCAGTACTTC. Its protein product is CASSPGTPNEQYF.

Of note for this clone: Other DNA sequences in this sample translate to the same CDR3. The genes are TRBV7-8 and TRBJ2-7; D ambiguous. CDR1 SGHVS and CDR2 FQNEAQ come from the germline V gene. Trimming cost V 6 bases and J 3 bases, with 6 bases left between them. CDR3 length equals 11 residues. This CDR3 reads CASSPSYEQYF. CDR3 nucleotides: TGTGCCAGCAGTCCGAGCTACGAGCAGTACTTC.

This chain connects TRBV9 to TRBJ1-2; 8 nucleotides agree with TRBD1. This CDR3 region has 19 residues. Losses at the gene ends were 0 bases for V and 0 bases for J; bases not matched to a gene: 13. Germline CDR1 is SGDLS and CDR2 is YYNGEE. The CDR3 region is CASSVEDRGTGIANYGYTF. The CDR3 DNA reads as TGTGCCAGCAGCGTAGAAGATAGAGGGACAGGCATAGCTAACTATGGCTACACCTTC. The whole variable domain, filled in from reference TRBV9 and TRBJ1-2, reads DSGVTQTPKHLITATGQRVTLRCSPRSGDLSVYWYQQSLDQGLQFLIQYYNGEERAKGNILERFSAQQFPDLHSELNLSSLELGDSALYFCASSVEDRGTGIANYGYTFGSGTRLTVV.

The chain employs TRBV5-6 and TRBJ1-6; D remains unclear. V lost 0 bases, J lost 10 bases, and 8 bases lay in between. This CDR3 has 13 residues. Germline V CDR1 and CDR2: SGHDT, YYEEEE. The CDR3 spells CASSLGLPSPLHF. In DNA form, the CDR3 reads TGTGCCAGCAGCTTGGGACTCCCATCACCCCTCCACTTT.

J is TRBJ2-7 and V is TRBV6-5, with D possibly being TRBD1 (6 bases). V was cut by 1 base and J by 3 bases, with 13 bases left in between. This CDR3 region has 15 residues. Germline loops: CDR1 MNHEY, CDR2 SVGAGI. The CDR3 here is CASSYWGPDSYEQYF. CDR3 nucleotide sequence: TGTGCCAGCAGTTACTGGGGGCCCGACAGCTACGAGCAGTACTTC.

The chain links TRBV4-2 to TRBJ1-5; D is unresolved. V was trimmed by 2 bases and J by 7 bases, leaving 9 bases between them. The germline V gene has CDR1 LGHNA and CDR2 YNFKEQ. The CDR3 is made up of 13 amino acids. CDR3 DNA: TGTGCCAGCAGCCAAATAGGGTGGCAGCCCCAGCATTTT. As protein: CASSQIGWQPQHF.

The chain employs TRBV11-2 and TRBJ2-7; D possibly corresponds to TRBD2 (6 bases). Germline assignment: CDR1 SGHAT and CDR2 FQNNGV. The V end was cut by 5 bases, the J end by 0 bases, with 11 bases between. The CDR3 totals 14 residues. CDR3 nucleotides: TGTGCCAGCAGCCTTCGGGACTCCTCCTACGAGCAGTACTTC. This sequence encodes CASSLRDSSYEQYF.

The CDR3: CASIRTPGPGPYNEQFF. The CDR3 bases are TGTGCCAGCATTCGTACACCGGGCCCAGGTCCCTACAATGAGCAGTTCTTC. The chain is built from TRBV27 and TRBJ2-1; D uncertain. The CDR3 loop spans 17 amino acids. Trimming took off 7 bases at V and 2 bases at J, with 21 bases between the two ends. Germline V CDR1 and CDR2: MNHEY, SMNVEV (reference sequence).

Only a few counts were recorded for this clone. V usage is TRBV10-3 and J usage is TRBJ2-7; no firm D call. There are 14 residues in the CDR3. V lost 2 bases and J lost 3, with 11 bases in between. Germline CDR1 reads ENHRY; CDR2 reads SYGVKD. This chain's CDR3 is CAISEPSIRYEQYF. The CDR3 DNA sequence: TGTGCCATCAGTGAGCCCAGCATCCGCTACGAGCAGTACTTC.